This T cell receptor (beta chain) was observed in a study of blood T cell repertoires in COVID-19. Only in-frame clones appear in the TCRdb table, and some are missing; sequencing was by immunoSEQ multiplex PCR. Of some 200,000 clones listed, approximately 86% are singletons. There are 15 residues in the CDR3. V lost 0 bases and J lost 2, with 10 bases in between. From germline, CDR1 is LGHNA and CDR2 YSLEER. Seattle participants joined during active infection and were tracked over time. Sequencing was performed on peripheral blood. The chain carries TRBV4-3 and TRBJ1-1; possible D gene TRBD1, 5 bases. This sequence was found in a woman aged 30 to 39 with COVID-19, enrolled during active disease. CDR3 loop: CASSQEGQGNTEAFF. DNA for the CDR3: TGCGCCAGCAGCCAAGAAGGCCAGGGAAACACTGAAGCTTTCTTT.